This note documents a single T cell receptor beta chain sequence. In the original analysis: Reference gene primer amplification in the assay estimated nucleated cell counts. Produced via immunoSEQ multiplex PCR; TCRdb's table is partial and in-frame only. V and J calls and clone size follow that table, whereas D and trimming were derived from the DNA. Of around 81,000 clones listed, approximately 85% were seen once; the top ten hold just under 7.5%. The data are from a study of blood T cell repertoires in COVID-19. Study overall: The samples span acute and convalescent COVID-19 from the United States, Italy and Spain.

The CDR3 runs to 15 residues. Germline assignment: CDR1 LNHDA and CDR2 SQIVND (reference sequence). V was clipped by 3 bases and J by 1 base, with 10 bases between them. The TCR comes from a man between 65 and 80 years old with acute or convalescent COVID-19. Sequenced material: peripheral blood. The V call is TRBV19, the J call TRBJ2-1; D unclear. The CDR3 sequence is CASSIRLESYNEQFF. The CDR3, as DNA: TGTGCCAGTAGTATCCGACTCGAATCCTACAATGAGCAGTTCTTC. Full variable domain (outside the CDR3, taken from reference TRBV19 and TRBJ2-1): DGGITQSPKYLFRKEGQNVTLSCEQNLNHDAMYWYRQDPGQGLRLIYYSQIVNDFQKGDIAEGYSVSREKKESFPLTVTSAQKNPTAFYLCASSIRLESYNEQFFGPGTRLTVL.